Listed here is a single T cell receptor (beta chain). The record originates from a study of blood T cell repertoires in COVID-19. Clones were read by immunoSEQ multiplex PCR, and TCRdb kept only the in-frame ones, dropping some. Among 250,000 to 400,000 clones listed, around 88% were seen once. There are 16 residues in the CDR3. Per germline, CDR1 SGHRS and CDR2 YFSETQ. V gave up 4 bases and J gave up 0 bases, with 16 bases separating them. The V and J genes are TRBV5-1 and TRBJ1-2; D unresolved. The clonotype comes from a woman in her twenties or thirties with COVID-19, enrolled during active disease. The sample consisted of peripheral blood. The CDR3 loop is CASSPLNRTTNYGYTF. The CDR3 coding sequence is TGCGCCAGCAGCCCCCTAAACAGAACAACTAACTATGGCTACACCTTC.